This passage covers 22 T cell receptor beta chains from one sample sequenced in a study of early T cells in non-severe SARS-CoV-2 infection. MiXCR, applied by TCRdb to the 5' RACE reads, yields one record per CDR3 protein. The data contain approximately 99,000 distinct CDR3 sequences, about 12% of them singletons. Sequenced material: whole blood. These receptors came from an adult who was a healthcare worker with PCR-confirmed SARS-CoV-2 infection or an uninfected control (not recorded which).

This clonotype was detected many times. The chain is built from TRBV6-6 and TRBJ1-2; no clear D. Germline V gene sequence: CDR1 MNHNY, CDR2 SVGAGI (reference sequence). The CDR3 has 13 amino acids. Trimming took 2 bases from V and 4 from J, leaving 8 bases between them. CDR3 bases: TGTGCCAGCAGTTACCTCGTTTCCTATGGCTACACCTTC. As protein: CASSYLVSYGYTF.

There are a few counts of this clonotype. This chain's CDR3 is CASSLQGEQETQYF. DNA of the CDR3: TGTGCCAGCAGCTTACAGGGGGAACAAGAGACCCAGTACTTC. The genes are TRBV7-8 and TRBJ2-5; 7 bases match TRBD1. J gave up 2 bases and V 2 bases, and 2 bases lay outside the gene matches. This CDR3 contains 14 residues. CDR1 SGHVS and CDR2 FQNEAQ come from the germline V gene.

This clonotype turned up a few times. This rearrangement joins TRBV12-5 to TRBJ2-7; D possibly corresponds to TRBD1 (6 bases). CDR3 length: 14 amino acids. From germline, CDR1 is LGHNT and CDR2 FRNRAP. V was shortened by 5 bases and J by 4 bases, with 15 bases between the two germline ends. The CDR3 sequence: CASGPQGSEYEQYF. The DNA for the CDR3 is TGTGCTAGTGGTCCCCAGGGGAGTGAATACGAGCAGTACTTC. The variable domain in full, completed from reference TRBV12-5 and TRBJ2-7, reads DARVTQTPRHKVTEMGQEVTMRCQPILGHNTVFWYRQTMMQGLELLAYFRNRAPLDDSGMPKDRFSAEMPDATLATLKIQPSEPRDSAVYFCASGPQGSEYEQYFGPGTRLTVT.

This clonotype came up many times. In DNA, the CDR3 is TGCGCCACCCTGGACTACGCCTACGAGCAGTACTTC. This gives the protein CATLDYAYEQYF. This chain links TRBV10-2 with TRBJ2-7; tentatively, D is TRBD2 (6 bases). The germline V gene has CDR1 WSHSY and CDR2 SAAADI. Between the trimmed V and J ends, which lost 10 bases and 2 bases, there was a span of 12 bases. The CDR3 contains 12 residues.

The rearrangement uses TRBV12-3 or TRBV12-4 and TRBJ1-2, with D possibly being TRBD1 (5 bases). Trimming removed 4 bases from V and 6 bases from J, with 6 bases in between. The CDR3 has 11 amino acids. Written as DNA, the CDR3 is TGTGCCAGCAGTTCCAGGGATGGCTACACCTTC. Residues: CASSSRDGYTF.

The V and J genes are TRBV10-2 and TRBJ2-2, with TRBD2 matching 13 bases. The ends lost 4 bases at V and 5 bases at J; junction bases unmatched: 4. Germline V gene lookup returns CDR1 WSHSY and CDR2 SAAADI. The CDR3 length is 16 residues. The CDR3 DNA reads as TGCGCCAGCAGTGCCGGGACTAGCGGGGTTACCGGGGAGCTGTTTTTT. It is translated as CASSAGTSGVTGELFF.

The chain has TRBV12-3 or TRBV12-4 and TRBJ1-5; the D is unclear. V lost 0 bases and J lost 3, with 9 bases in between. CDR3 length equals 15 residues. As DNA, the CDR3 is TGTGCCAGCAGTTTAGCCTGGCCGCTCAATCAGCCCCAGCATTTT. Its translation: CASSLAWPLNQPQHF.

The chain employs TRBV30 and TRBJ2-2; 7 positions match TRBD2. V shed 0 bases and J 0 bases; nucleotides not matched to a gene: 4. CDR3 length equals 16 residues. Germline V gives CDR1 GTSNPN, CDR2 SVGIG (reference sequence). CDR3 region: CAWSVKLAANTGELFF. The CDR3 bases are TGTGCCTGGAGTGTAAAGCTAGCGGCGAACACCGGGGAGCTGTTTTTT.

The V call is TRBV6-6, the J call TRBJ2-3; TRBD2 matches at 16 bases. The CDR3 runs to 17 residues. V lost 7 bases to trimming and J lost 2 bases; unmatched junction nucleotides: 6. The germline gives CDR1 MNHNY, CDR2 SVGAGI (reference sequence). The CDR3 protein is CASTGTSGGAVTDTQYF. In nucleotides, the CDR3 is TGTGCCAGCACCGGGACTAGCGGGGGGGCGGTCACAGATACGCAGTATTTT.

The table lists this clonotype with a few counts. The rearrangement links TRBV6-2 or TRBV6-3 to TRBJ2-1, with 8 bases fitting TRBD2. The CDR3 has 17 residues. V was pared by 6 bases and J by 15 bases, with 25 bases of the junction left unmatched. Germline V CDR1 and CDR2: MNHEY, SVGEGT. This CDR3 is CASRTTIAGPEPDRGFF. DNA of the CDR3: TGTGCCAGCAGGACGACCATAGCGGGACCGGAACCGGATCGTGGGTTCTTC.

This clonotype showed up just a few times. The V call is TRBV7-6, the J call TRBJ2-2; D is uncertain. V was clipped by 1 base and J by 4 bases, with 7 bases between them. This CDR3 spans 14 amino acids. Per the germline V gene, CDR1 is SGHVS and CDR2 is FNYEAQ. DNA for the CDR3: TGTGCCAGCAGCTTAGAGGACGGCACCGGGGAGCTGTTTTTT. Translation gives CASSLEDGTGELFF.

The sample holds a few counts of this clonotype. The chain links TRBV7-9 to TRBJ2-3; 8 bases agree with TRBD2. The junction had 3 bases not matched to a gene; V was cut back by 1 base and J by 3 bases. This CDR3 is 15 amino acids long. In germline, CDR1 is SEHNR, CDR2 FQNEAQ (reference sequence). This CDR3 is CASSLVAGSTDTQYF. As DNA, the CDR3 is TGTGCCAGCAGCTTAGTAGCGGGGTCGACAGATACGCAGTATTTT.

The CDR3 region has the DNA TGTGCCAGCAGCTTGGGAGGGACCAGCGGGGATACGCAGTATTTT. Translating gives CASSLGGTSGDTQYF. The rearrangement joins TRBV5-4 to TRBJ2-3; a possible D gene is TRBD2 (6 bases). The CDR3 extends over 15 amino acids. The germline V gene has CDR1 SGHNT and CDR2 YYREEE (reference sequence). The V gene lost 0 bases and the J gene lost 6 bases, with 14 bases spanning the gap.

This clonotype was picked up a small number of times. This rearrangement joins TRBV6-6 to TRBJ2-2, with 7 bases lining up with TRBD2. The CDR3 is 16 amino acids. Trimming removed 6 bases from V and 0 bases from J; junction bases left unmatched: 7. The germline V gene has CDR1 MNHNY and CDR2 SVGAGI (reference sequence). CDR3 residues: CASRPLGGTNTGELFF. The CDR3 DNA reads TGTGCCAGCAGGCCCCTGGGGGGGACGAACACCGGGGAGCTGTTTTTT.

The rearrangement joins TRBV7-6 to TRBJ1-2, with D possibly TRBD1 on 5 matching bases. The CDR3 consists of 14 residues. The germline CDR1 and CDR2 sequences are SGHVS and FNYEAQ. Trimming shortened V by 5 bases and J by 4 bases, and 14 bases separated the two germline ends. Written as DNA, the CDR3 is TGTGCCAGCAGCCTTGATCAGGGACTCTATGGCTACACCTTC. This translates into CASSLDQGLYGYTF.

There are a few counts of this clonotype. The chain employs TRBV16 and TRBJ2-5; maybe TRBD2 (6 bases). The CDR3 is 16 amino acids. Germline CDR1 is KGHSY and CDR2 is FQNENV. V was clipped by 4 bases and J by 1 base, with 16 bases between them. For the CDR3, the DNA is TGTGCCAGCAGCCTCACCCCAACGGGGGTCCAAGAGACCCAGTACTTC. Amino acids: CASSLTPTGVQETQYF.

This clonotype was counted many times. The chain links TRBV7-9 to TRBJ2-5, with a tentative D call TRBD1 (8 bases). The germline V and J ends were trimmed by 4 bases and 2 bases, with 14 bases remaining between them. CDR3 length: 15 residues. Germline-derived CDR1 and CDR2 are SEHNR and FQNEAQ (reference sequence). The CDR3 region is CASSWEGQVQETQYF. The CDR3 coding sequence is TGTGCCAGCAGCTGGGAGGGACAGGTTCAAGAGACCCAGTACTTC.

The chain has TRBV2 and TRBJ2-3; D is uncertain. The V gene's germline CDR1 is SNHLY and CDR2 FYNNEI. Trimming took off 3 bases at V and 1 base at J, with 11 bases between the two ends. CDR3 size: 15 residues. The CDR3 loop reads CASSDATPGTDTQYF. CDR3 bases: TGTGCCAGCAGTGACGCTACGCCCGGCACAGATACGCAGTATTTT. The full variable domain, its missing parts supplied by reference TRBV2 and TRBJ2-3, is EPEVTQTPSHQVTQMGQEVILRCVPISNHLYFYWYRQILGQKVEFLVSFYNNEISEKSEIFDDQFSVERPDGSNFTLKIRSTKLEDSAMYFCASSDATPGTDTQYFGPGTRLTVL.

CDR3 residues: CASSWVINTGELFF. The CDR3 DNA reads as TGTGCCAGCAGCTGGGTGATAAACACCGGGGAGCTGTTTTTT. This chain links TRBV11-2 with TRBJ2-2; no clear D gene. Germline V gene data show CDR1 as SGHAT and CDR2 as FQNNGV. V lost 4 bases and J lost 2, with 8 bases in between. This CDR3 comprises 14 residues.

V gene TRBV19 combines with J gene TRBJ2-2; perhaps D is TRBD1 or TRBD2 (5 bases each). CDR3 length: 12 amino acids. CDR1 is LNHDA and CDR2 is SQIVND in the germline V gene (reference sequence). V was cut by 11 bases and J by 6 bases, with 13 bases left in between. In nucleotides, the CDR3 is TGTGCCGGACTCACAGGAGCCGGGGAGCTGTTTTTT. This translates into CAGLTGAGELFF.

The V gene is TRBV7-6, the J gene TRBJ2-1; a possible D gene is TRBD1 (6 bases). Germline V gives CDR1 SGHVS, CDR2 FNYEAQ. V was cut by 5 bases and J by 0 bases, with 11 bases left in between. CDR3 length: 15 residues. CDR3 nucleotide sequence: TGTGCCAGCAGCCTAGACAGGAGCTCCTACAATGAGCAGTTCTTC. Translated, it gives CASSLDRSSYNEQFF.

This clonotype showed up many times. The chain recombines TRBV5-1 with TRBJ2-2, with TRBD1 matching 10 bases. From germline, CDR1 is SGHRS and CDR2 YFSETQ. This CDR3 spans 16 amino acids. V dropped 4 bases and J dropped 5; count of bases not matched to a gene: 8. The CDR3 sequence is CASSETGTGETGELFF. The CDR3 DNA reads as TGCGCCAGCAGCGAGACCGGGACAGGGGAAACCGGGGAGCTGTTTTTT. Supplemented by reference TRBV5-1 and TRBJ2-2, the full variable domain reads KAGVTQTPRYLIKTRGQQVTLSCSPISGHRSVSWYQQTPGQGLQFLFEYFSETQRNKGNFPGRFSGRQFSNSRSEMNVSTLELGDSALYLCASSETGTGETGELFFGEGSRLTVL.